The T cell receptor beta chain described here comes from a study of T cells after yellow fever vaccination. This clonotype was recorded a few times. Its antigen is unidentified. The study, taken as a whole, reports: Subsequent to the booster, the majority of primary-vaccination clones reappeared (roughly 95% CD4, 80% to 90% CD8).

TCRdb reprocessed the 5' RACE reads with MiXCR, giving one entry per CDR3 protein. This table has hundreds of thousands of distinct CDR3 sequences, around a fifth appearing once. The ends were cut back, 8 bases at V and 6 bases at J, with 19 bases in the middle. Germline CDR1 reads MNHEY; CDR2 reads SMNVEV (reference sequence). This CDR3 spans 14 amino acids. This receptor was obtained from a man between 18 and 35 years old who received the YFV17D yellow fever vaccine. The source material was PBMCs, sampled around 3 weeks after the first yellow fever vaccination. V usage is TRBV27 and J usage is TRBJ1-1; D gene uncertain. The DNA of the CDR3 is TGTGCCAGCCGCATCCACGAGGGCGTCGCTGAAGCTTTCTTT. Amino acids: CASRIHEGVAEAFF.